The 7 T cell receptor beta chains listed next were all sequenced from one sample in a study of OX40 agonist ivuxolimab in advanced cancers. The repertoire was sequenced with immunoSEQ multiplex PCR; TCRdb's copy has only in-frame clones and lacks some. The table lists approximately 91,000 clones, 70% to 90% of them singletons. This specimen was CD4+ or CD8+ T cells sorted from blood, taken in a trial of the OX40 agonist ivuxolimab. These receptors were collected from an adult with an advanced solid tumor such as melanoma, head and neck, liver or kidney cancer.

The CDR3 region is CAIRPVPYGANYGYTF. The CDR3 DNA reads TGTGCGATAAGACCCGTACCTTATGGGGCTAACTATGGCTACACCTTC. The chain carries TRBV7-9 and TRBJ1-2; no definite D call. From germline, CDR1 is SEHNR and CDR2 FQNEAQ (reference sequence). There are 16 residues in the CDR3.

The CDR3 region has the DNA TGTGCCAGCAGCGTAGCCGGACAGGGGGTAGGGGAGACCCAGTACTTC. Its protein product is CASSVAGQGVGETQYF. V usage is TRBV9 and J usage is TRBJ2-5; TRBD1 matches 10 bases. V lost 0 bases and J lost 5; bases outside the gene matches: 7. This CDR3 is built from 16 residues. Germline CDR1 and CDR2: SGDLS and YYNGEE. Full variable domain (outside the CDR3, taken from reference TRBV9 and TRBJ2-5): DSGVTQTPKHLITATGQRVTLRCSPRSGDLSVYWYQQSLDQGLQFLIQYYNGEERAKGNILERFSAQQFPDLHSELNLSSLELGDSALYFCASSVAGQGVGETQYFGPGTRLLVL.

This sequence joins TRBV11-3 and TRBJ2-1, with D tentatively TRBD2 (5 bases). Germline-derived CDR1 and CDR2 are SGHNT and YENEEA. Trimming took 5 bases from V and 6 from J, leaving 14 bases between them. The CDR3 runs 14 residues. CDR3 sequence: CASSATPTSNEQFF. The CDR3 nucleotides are TGTGCCAGCAGCGCCACTCCTACTAGCAATGAGCAGTTCTTC.

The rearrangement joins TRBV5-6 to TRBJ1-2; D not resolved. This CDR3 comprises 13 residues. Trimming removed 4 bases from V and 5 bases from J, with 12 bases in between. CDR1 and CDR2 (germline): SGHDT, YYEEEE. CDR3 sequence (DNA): TGTGCCAGCAGCAACTCCCTGTGGTATGGCTACACCTTC. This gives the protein CASSNSLWYGYTF.

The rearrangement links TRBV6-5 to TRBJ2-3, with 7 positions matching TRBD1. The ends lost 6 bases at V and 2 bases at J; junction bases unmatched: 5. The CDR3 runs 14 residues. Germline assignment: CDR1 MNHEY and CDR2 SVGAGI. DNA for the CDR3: TGTGCCAGCAGACCCGGACAGGCCACAGATACGCAGTATTTT. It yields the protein CASRPGQATDTQYF.

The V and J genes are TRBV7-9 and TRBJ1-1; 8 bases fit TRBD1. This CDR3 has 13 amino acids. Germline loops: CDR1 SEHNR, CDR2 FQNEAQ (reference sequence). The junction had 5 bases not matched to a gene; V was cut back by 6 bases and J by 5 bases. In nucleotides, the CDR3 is TGTGCCAGCAGTTCGCAGGGGGCGACTGAAGCTTTCTTT. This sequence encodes CASSSQGATEAFF.

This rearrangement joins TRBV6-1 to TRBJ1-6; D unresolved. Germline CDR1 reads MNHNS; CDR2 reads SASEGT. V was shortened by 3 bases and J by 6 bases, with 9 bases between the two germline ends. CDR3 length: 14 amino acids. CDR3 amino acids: CASSEVWANSPLHF. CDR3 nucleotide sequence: TGTGCCAGCAGTGAGGTCTGGGCTAATTCACCCCTCCACTTT.